One sample yielded the 6 T cell receptor beta chains listed below, sequenced in a study of control samples from healthy donors and cancer patients. Here immunoSEQ multiplex PCR was the method, and the copy in TCRdb shows in-frame clones only, minus some. The sample comprises some 190,000 clones, about 89% of which are singletons, and roughly 1.9% rests with the top ten. Sequencing was performed on blood. The receptors derive from a man aged 25-45 years in good health.

The rearrangement joins TRBV2 to TRBJ2-1; D might be TRBD1 (6 bases). The CDR3 is 15 amino acids. With 6 bases removed from V and 2 bases from J, the gap between germline ends came to 14 bases. From germline, CDR1 is SNHLY and CDR2 FYNNEI. The CDR3 spells CASSLQGPAYNEQFF. The CDR3 coding sequence is TGTGCCAGCAGCCTACAGGGACCGGCCTACAATGAGCAGTTCTTC.

The J gene is TRBJ2-7, the V gene TRBV5-5; tentatively, D is TRBD2 (6 bases). The CDR3 loop spans 15 amino acids. CDR1 and CDR2 (germline): SGHKS, YYEKEE (reference sequence). V lost 0 bases and J lost 2, with 12 bases in between. The CDR3 coding sequence is TGTGCCAGCAGCTTGGAGGCGGGATCAGCCTACGAGCAGTACTTC. This translates into CASSLEAGSAYEQYF.

The chain links TRBV19 to TRBJ2-7; D might be TRBD1 (6 bases). Trimming removed 8 bases from V and 7 bases from J, with 18 bases in between. The germline V gene encodes CDR1 LNHDA and CDR2 SQIVND (reference sequence). The CDR3 is 13 amino acids. The CDR3 DNA sequence: TGTGCCAGTGAAGCCAGGGGTTCAGGGGAGCAGTACTTC. It specifies CASEARGSGEQYF.

V gene TRBV2 combines with J gene TRBJ1-4, with D possibly TRBD1 on 6 matching bases. V was shortened by 5 bases and J by 0 bases, with 13 bases between the two germline ends. Germline assignment: CDR1 SNHLY and CDR2 FYNNEI. This CDR3 is 16 amino acids long. CDR3 amino acids: CASSPSPGATNEKLFF. The CDR3 DNA sequence: TGTGCCAGCAGTCCTTCGCCAGGGGCAACTAATGAAAAACTGTTTTTT.

This clone was counted a few times. The J gene is TRBJ1-1, the V gene TRBV19; D call uncertain. Trimming removed 3 bases from V and 8 bases from J, with 16 bases in between. The CDR3 runs 14 residues. Germline V CDR1 and CDR2: LNHDA, SQIVND (reference sequence). CDR3 protein: CASSIRSEVGEAFF. CDR3 DNA: TGTGCCAGTAGTATCCGGTCTGAGGTGGGGGAAGCTTTCTTT.

The CDR3 DNA is TGTGCCAGTAGTATGGGACAGGCAATGGTAGGCAATCAGCCCCAGCATTTT. Its protein product is CASSMGQAMVGNQPQHF. The chain uses TRBV19 and TRBJ1-5; 8 bases align to TRBD1. Germline V lookup: CDR1 LNHDA, CDR2 SQIVND (reference sequence). V trimming: 3 bases; J trimming: 2 bases; junction bases outside the gene matches: 9. This CDR3 has 17 amino acids. Full variable domain (missing parts from reference TRBV19 and TRBJ1-5): DGGITQSPKYLFRKEGQNVTLSCEQNLNHDAMYWYRQDPGQGLRLIYYSQIVNDFQKGDIAEGYSVSREKKESFPLTVTSAQKNPTAFYLCASSMGQAMVGNQPQHFGDGTRLSIL.